This record covers a single T cell receptor (beta chain). Its antigen is as yet unknown. This entry comes from a study of shared clonotypes between healthy human individuals. Whole-study results and caveats: Genetic and exposure-history diversity was limited by the small donor number.

Germline V lookup: CDR1 SGHRS, CDR2 YFSETQ. The CDR3 is made up of 16 amino acids. Trimming cost V 0 bases and J 7 bases; bases outside gene matches: 9. Some clones are missing from TCRdb's copy, which holds only in-frame ones; the method was immunoSEQ multiplex PCR. This table holds 1,400,000 or so clones, approximately 98.5% found once. This TCR was recovered from a man aged 25 to 40 in good health. The J gene is TRBJ2-2, the V gene TRBV5-1; 7 bases agree with TRBD1. The sequencing input was naive CD4+ T cells sorted from blood. Described subset: CD45RA+ positively selected. This CDR3 is CASSLVNRGGGGELFF. The CDR3 DNA reads TGCGCCAGCAGCTTGGTGAACAGGGGCGGCGGCGGGGAGCTGTTTTTT.